This T cell receptor (beta chain) was identified during a study of T cell clones after liver transplantation. For the study at large: Third-party-reactive TCRbeta sequences from pre-transplant mixed lymphocyte reactions served as antigen-independent comparators.

Thawed unstimulated PBMCs were FACS-sorted by CD3, CD4 and CD8 into two populations. As for this clone: Antigen specificity is unknown.

General study points: Post-transplant time points were not standardized, so conclusions are preliminary. A significant post-transplant drop in circulating graft-donor-reactive CD4 TCRbeta sequences occurred in most of the 8 subjects.

Per germline, CDR1 SGHRS and CDR2 YFSETQ. The CDR3 extends over 15 amino acids. Trimming shortened V by 0 bases and J by 4 bases, and 14 bases separated the two germline ends. Libraries were prepared by immunoSEQ multiplex PCR; TCRdb keeps only in-frame clonotypes and omits some of them. The table has around 110,000 clones, about nine tenths seen once. The TCR originated in a human patient who received a liver transplant. Some T cells may possibly be graft donor cells. The sample was CD4+ T cells from blood, taken 12 months after liver transplant. This sequence joins TRBV5-1 and TRBJ2-7; D may be TRBD2 (6 bases). The CDR3 here is CASSLETGVPYEQYF. The CDR3, as DNA: TGCGCCAGCAGCTTGGAGACGGGAGTCCCGTACGAGCAGTACTTC.